This T cell receptor beta chain originates from a study of shared clonotypes between healthy human individuals. Regarding the study as a whole: Expectations were that clonotype sharing among donors would be affected by sequencing depth.

Deep was the level at which the assay was run. Repertoires were generated with immunoSEQ multiplex PCR, while TCRdb's copy carries only in-frame clones and drops some. The sample carries about 480,000 clones, about four fifths recorded once. This CDR3 is 14 amino acids long. The ends were cut back, 1 base at V and 2 bases at J, with 6 bases in the middle. Germline V gene lookup returns CDR1 SGHDN and CDR2 FVKESK. This clone came up a few times. Its antigen is unidentified. This clonotype was obtained from a woman aged 35 to 49 in good health. Some clones in this sample may be carry-over from other donors' samples. Sample: PBMCs. The chain carries TRBV14 and TRBJ2-1; D not resolved. The CDR3 DNA is TGTGCCAGCAGCCAAGTTCGGGCCTACAATGAGCAGTTCTTC. The encoded protein is CASSQVRAYNEQFF.